These 31 T cell receptor beta chains came from one sample sequenced in a study of cytomegalovirus exposure and HLA in healthy donors. The primer mix had 60 Vbeta and 13 Jbeta primers. Sequencing was performed with immunoSEQ multiplex PCR; in TCRdb, only in-frame clones are kept and a portion is missing. The table lists 85,000 to 100,000 clones, around 80% of them singletons, with approximately 3.4% in the top ten. The sample consisted of PBMCs. These receptors all come from a male donor in good health and CMV-seropositive.

The chain recombines TRBV30 with TRBJ1-2; no clear D gene. CDR1 is GTSNPN, CDR2 SVGIG, per germline (reference sequence). This CDR3 has 13 residues. V was trimmed by 1 base and J by 7 bases, leaving 13 bases between them. The CDR3 bases are TGTGCCTGGAGTGACCAATTCTCGGGTGGCTACACCTTC. This encodes CAWSDQFSGGYTF.

The gene calls are TRBV6-5 and TRBJ1-4; D call uncertain. This CDR3 is 13 amino acids long. Trimming pared 8 bases from V and 0 bases from J, leaving 7 bases between. Germline values: CDR1 MNHEY, CDR2 SVGAGI. In nucleotides, the CDR3 is TGTGCCAGCGGCGGAGCAACTAATGAAAAACTGTTTTTT. It is translated as CASGGATNEKLFF.

In this sample, this clone turned up a few times. The chain joins TRBV5-1 to TRBJ2-2; D not certain. From germline, CDR1 is SGHRS and CDR2 YFSETQ. The CDR3 totals 14 residues. V was clipped by 4 bases and J by 3 bases, with 10 bases between them. The CDR3 DNA follows: TGCGCCAGCAGCCCAGACTCATACACCGGGGAGCTGTTTTTT. This sequence encodes CASSPDSYTGELFF.

The chain uses TRBV6-4 and TRBJ2-3, with D possibly TRBD1 on 5 matching bases. The ends were cut back, 4 bases at V and 3 bases at J, with 14 bases in the middle. Germline V CDR1 and CDR2: MRHNA, SNTAGT. The CDR3 has 15 amino acids. DNA for the CDR3: TGTGCCAGCAGTGCCACAGGCTCTGGGACAGATACGCAGTATTTT. Translated: CASSATGSGTDTQYF.

This clone was detected once. V gene TRBV5-4 combines with J gene TRBJ2-2; 9 bases are shared with TRBD2. V lost 2 bases, J lost 2 bases, and 7 bases stayed unmatched. The CDR3 is 17 residues long. Germline CDR1 reads SGHNT; CDR2 reads YYREEE (reference sequence). The DNA of the CDR3 is TGTGCCAGCAGCTTCTGGCGGGGGGGCCGTAACACCGGGGAGCTGTTTTTT. Its protein is CASSFWRGGRNTGELFF.

This chain connects TRBV30 to TRBJ1-5, with D unclear. V lost 0 bases and J 1 base, leaving 10 bases between the germline ends. Per the germline V gene, CDR1 is GTSNPN and CDR2 is SVGIG (reference sequence). The CDR3 totals 15 residues. CDR3 sequence reads: CAWSVGLLSNQPQHF. The DNA of the CDR3 is TGTGCCTGGAGTGTTGGGCTCCTCAGCAATCAGCCCCAGCATTTT.

V usage is TRBV13 and J usage is TRBJ2-2; 7 bases align to TRBD1. The CDR3 covers 13 residues. The trim removed 6 bases at V and 6 bases at J, leaving 4 bases unmatched. CDR1 is PRHDT, CDR2 FYEKMQ, per germline (reference sequence). The CDR3, as DNA: TGTGCCAGCAGATCAGGGGGTCCCGGGGAGCTGTTTTTT. Residues: CASRSGGPGELFF.

The rearrangement links TRBV5-5 to TRBJ2-2; D is possibly TRBD2 (5 bases). The CDR3 covers 16 residues. CDR1 SGHKS and CDR2 YYEKEE come from the germline V gene (reference sequence). Trimming left V 1 base short and J 3 bases short, with 13 bases between. CDR3 nucleotide sequence: TGTGCCAGCAGCTTGACTGAGGGCGCGGACACCGGGGAGCTGTTTTTT. Protein product: CASSLTEGADTGELFF.

The genes are TRBV12-5 and TRBJ1-1; perhaps TRBD1 as D (6 bases). The CDR3 covers 16 residues. CDR1 is LGHNT and CDR2 is FRNRAP in the germline V gene. Trimming removed 0 bases at V and 0 bases at J, with 11 bases between. The CDR3 nucleotides read TGTGCTAGTGGTTTGGTAGGGGAGGGGGTGAACACTGAAGCTTTCTTT. It encodes CASGLVGEGVNTEAFF.

The CDR3 region is CASSTNDLLSGNTIYF. The CDR3 nucleotides are TGTGCCAGTAGTACCAACGATTTACTCTCTGGAAACACCATATATTTT. The chain recombines TRBV19 with TRBJ1-3; D is ambiguous. In germline, CDR1 is LNHDA, CDR2 SQIVND (reference sequence). The CDR3 spans 16 residues. Trimming shortened V by 4 bases and J by 0 bases, and 13 bases separated the two germline ends.

V is TRBV7-9 and J is TRBJ1-5, with 9 bases lining up with TRBD1. J was trimmed by 9 bases and V by 4 bases; bases with no gene match: 13. The CDR3 consists of 16 residues. Per the germline V gene, CDR1 is SEHNR and CDR2 is FQNEAQ (reference sequence). Here the CDR3 DNA reads TGTGCCAGCAGCTCTACAGACAGGGGGAATCAACCGCCCCAGCATTTT. Amino acids: CASSSTDRGNQPPQHF.

The chain recombines TRBV7-8 with TRBJ2-1; perhaps TRBD1 as D (6 bases). The CDR3 covers 12 residues. The V end was cut by 5 bases, the J end by 9 bases, with 11 bases between. The germline V gene has CDR1 SGHVS and CDR2 FQNEAQ. DNA of the CDR3: TGTGCCAGCAGCATACAGGGACGTGAGCAGTTCTTC. Translation gives CASSIQGREQFF. The whole variable domain, filled in from reference TRBV7-8 and TRBJ2-1, reads GAGVSQSPRYKVAKRGQDVALRCDPISGHVSLFWYQQALGQGPEFLTYFQNEAQLDKSGLPSDRFFAERPEGSVSTLKIQRTQQEDSAVYLCASSIQGREQFFGPGTRLTVL.

This clone is a singleton in its sample. The chain uses TRBV18 and TRBJ2-7; D may be TRBD2 (5 bases). Germline CDR1 KGHSH, CDR2 LQKENI. V was shortened by 3 bases and J by 0 bases, with 12 bases between the two germline ends. The length of the CDR3 is 15 residues. CDR3 amino acids: CASSPGLTISYEQYF. Here the CDR3 DNA reads TGTGCCAGCTCACCTGGACTGACGATCTCCTACGAGCAGTACTTC. The whole variable domain, remainder taken from reference TRBV18 and TRBJ2-7, is NAGVMQNPRHLVRRRGQEARLRCSPMKGHSHVYWYRQLPEEGLKFMVYLQKENIIDESGMPKERFSAEFPKEGPSILRIQQVVRGDSAAYFCASSPGLTISYEQYFGPGTRLTVT.

The chain couples TRBV15 to TRBJ2-3; possible D gene TRBD2, 5 bases. This CDR3 is 15 amino acids long. Per germline, CDR1 LNHNV and CDR2 YYDKDF (reference sequence). Between the trimmed V and J ends, which lost 6 bases and 2 bases, there was a span of 15 bases. CDR3: CATSSRRQSTDTQYF. CDR3 in DNA: TGTGCCACCAGTAGCCGGAGGCAGTCCACAGATACGCAGTATTTT.

The rearrangement uses TRBV27 and TRBJ1-1; D possibly corresponds to TRBD1 (6 bases). The V gene's germline CDR1 is MNHEY and CDR2 SMNVEV (reference sequence). The V and J ends lost 5 bases and 0 bases respectively, with 13 bases between them. The CDR3 sequence is 15 residues long. Here the CDR3 reads CASSAPGGMNTEAFF. In nucleotides, the CDR3 is TGTGCCAGCAGTGCCCCGGGGGGCATGAACACTGAAGCTTTCTTT.

The chain is built from TRBV5-1 and TRBJ1-2; maybe TRBD1 (6 bases). The CDR3 has 13 residues. Germline V lookup: CDR1 SGHRS, CDR2 YFSETQ. Deletions cut 4 bases from V and 5 bases from J, with 12 bases between. CDR3 protein: CASSVDSLYGYTF. CDR3 DNA sequence: TGCGCCAGCAGCGTGGACAGCTTATATGGCTACACCTTC.

This clone was detected once. This sequence joins TRBV4-1 and TRBJ1-2; D not resolved. Looked up from germline, CDR1 is MGHRA and CDR2 is YSYEKL. V was clipped by 3 bases and J by 7 bases, with 15 bases between them. This CDR3 is 14 amino acids long. The CDR3 region is CASSHLLVGSGYTF. The CDR3 DNA follows: TGCGCCAGCAGCCACCTCCTTGTAGGGAGTGGCTACACCTTC.

This clone has a handful of counts. The rearrangement uses TRBV25-1 and TRBJ1-6, with a possible D match to TRBD1 (6 bases). From germline, CDR1 is MGHDK and CDR2 SYGVNS. V lost 0 bases and J lost 12, with 12 bases in between. This CDR3 spans 14 amino acids. The CDR3: CASSEYRGMGPLHF. The CDR3 DNA is TGTGCCAGCAGTGAATATAGGGGGATGGGACCCCTCCACTTT.

This chain uses TRBV13 with TRBJ2-1; 8 bases are shared with TRBD1. This CDR3 spans 13 amino acids. Germline CDR1 reads PRHDT; CDR2 reads FYEKMQ (reference sequence). The V segment lost 5 bases and the J segment 7 bases; nucleotides outside the gene matches: 4. This CDR3 is CASSNTGGNEQFF. The CDR3 bases are TGTGCCAGCAGCAACACAGGGGGGAATGAGCAGTTCTTC.

The DNA of the CDR3 is TGCAGCGTAGGGACAGGGGGCGTGAACACTGAAGCTTTCTTT. It yields the protein CSVGTGGVNTEAFF. The chain links TRBV29-1 to TRBJ1-1, with 12 positions matching TRBD1. The ends lost 6 bases at V and 0 bases at J; junction bases unmatched: 2. Germline loops: CDR1 SQVTM, CDR2 ANQGSEA. The CDR3 has 14 residues.

The J gene is TRBJ2-7, the V gene TRBV9; the D is unclear. Germline-derived CDR1 and CDR2 are SGDLS and YYNGEE. V lost 1 base and J 0 bases, leaving 8 bases between the germline ends. The CDR3 is made up of 14 amino acids. The CDR3 loop is CASSVSGYSYEQYF. DNA of the CDR3: TGTGCCAGCAGCGTATCAGGATACTCCTACGAGCAGTACTTC.

The genes are TRBV4-1 and TRBJ2-2; 7 positions agree with TRBD1. The CDR3 has 13 amino acids. Germline CDR1 MGHRA, CDR2 YSYEKL. The V and J ends lost 6 bases and 6 bases, in that order; junction bases with no gene match: 4. The CDR3 is CASRPGQAGELFF. CDR3 in DNA: TGCGCCAGCAGACCCGGACAGGCCGGGGAGCTGTTTTTT.

The chain has TRBV9 and TRBJ1-6, with D maybe TRBD1 (5 bases). Germline CDR1 reads SGDLS; CDR2 reads YYNGEE. This CDR3 is 17 amino acids long. The germline V and J ends were trimmed by 0 bases and 5 bases, with 15 bases remaining between them. The CDR3 nucleotides are TGTGCCAGCAGCGTAGGGTCGCCAGGCAGGGATAATTCACCCCTCCACTTT. Amino acid sequence: CASSVGSPGRDNSPLHF. Full variable domain (rest looked up from reference TRBV9 and TRBJ1-6): DSGVTQTPKHLITATGQRVTLRCSPRSGDLSVYWYQQSLDQGLQFLIQYYNGEERAKGNILERFSAQQFPDLHSELNLSSLELGDSALYFCASSVGSPGRDNSPLHFGNGTRLTVT.

The V and J genes are TRBV9 and TRBJ2-5; 7 bases are shared with TRBD2. The V gene's germline CDR1 is SGDLS and CDR2 YYNGEE. J lost 6 bases, V lost 4 bases, and 6 bases had no gene match. The CDR3 totals 13 residues. The CDR3 loop reads CASSPGGMQTQYF. In DNA form, the CDR3 reads TGTGCCAGCAGCCCCGGGGGGATGCAGACCCAGTACTTC.

This clone was seen a handful of times. V is TRBV5-1 and J is TRBJ2-6, with TRBD2 matching over 8 bases. Germline CDR1 is SGHRS and CDR2 is YFSETQ. V lost 0 bases and J lost 2; bases outside the gene matches: 1. The CDR3 has 16 amino acids. This chain's CDR3 is CASSLAGGAGANVLTF. The CDR3 DNA sequence: TGCGCCAGCAGCTTGGCCGGGGGGGCTGGGGCCAACGTCCTGACTTTC.

The V and J genes are TRBV5-1 and TRBJ1-1, with 9 bases matching TRBD1. Germline lookup yields CDR1 SGHRS and CDR2 YFSETQ. The CDR3 sequence is 14 residues long. With 4 bases clipped from V and 5 bases from J, the junction kept 6 bases outside the gene matches. The CDR3 sequence: CASSLQGAGTEAFF. The DNA for the CDR3 is TGCGCCAGCAGCCTACAGGGGGCTGGGACTGAAGCTTTCTTT.

This sequence joins TRBV5-6 and TRBJ1-2; D not certain. CDR3 size: 15 residues. Trimming shortened V by 2 bases and J by 3 bases, and 14 bases separated the two germline ends. CDR1 is SGHDT and CDR2 is YYEEEE in the germline V gene. In DNA form, the CDR3 reads TGTGCCAGCAGCTTATCGGGAGACCCCGACTATGGCTACACCTTC. Its protein product is CASSLSGDPDYGYTF.

The chain carries TRBV19 and TRBJ1-1; D is undetermined. Between the trimmed V and J ends, which lost 1 base and 1 base, there was a span of 10 bases. Germline-derived CDR1 and CDR2 are LNHDA and SQIVND (reference sequence). The CDR3 consists of 15 residues. The CDR3 DNA follows: TGTGCCAGTAGTATAGTTGGCAGATCGAACACTGAAGCTTTCTTT. It specifies CASSIVGRSNTEAFF.

The chain is built from TRBV4-3 and TRBJ1-1, with TRBD1 matching 9 bases. J was trimmed by 4 bases and V by 0 bases; bases with no gene match: 9. CDR3 length equals 17 residues. Germline loops: CDR1 LGHNA, CDR2 YSLEER. As DNA, the CDR3 is TGCGCCAGCAGCCAAGATCTTACAGGGGGCGCCGGCACTGAAGCTTTCTTT. Residues: CASSQDLTGGAGTEAFF.

This chain joins TRBV5-1 and TRBJ1-6; TRBD1 aligns across 7 bases. The CDR3 is 14 amino acids. Trimming removed 4 bases from V and 10 bases from J; junction bases left unmatched: 8. Per the germline V gene, CDR1 is SGHRS and CDR2 is YFSETQ. CDR3 region: CASSPDRAGSPLHF. The CDR3, as DNA: TGCGCCAGCAGCCCTGACAGGGCTGGATCACCCCTCCACTTT.

This clone has more than one count but fewer than ten. In DNA, the CDR3 is TGTGCCAGCAGTTACCAGCGGTTCGATGACAAAGCTTTCTTT. It encodes CASSYQRFDDKAFF. This chain joins TRBV6-5 and TRBJ1-1; D remains ambiguous. The germline V gene has CDR1 MNHEY and CDR2 SVGAGI. V lost 2 bases and J 9 bases, leaving 16 bases between the germline ends. The CDR3 is 14 residues long.